The entry that follows covers one T cell receptor (beta chain) sequence. CDR1 is MDHEN, CDR2 SYDVKM, per germline. This CDR3 spans 15 amino acids. Trimming removed 6 bases at V and 1 base at J, with 13 bases between. This sample was included in a study of T cell changes during pregnancy in multiple sclerosis. Assay used: immunoSEQ multiplex PCR; TCRdb lists only in-frame clones, some missing. The sample has 25,000 to 35,000 clones; 90% are singletons. The V call is TRBV28, the J call TRBJ2-4, with TRBD1 as a possible D gene (6 bases). The receptor was derived from a female donor with multiple sclerosis, enrolled in a pregnancy study. The sample here was CD8+ T cells from peripheral blood mononuclear cells, taken in the second trimester of pregnancy. Here the CDR3 DNA reads TGTGCCAGCAGCTCAGGGGTTGGGGCCAAAAACATTCAGTACTTC. Translated: CASSSGVGAKNIQYF. Looking up the rest from reference TRBV28 and TRBJ2-4 gives the full variable domain: DVKVTQSSRYLVKRTGEKVFLECVQDMDHENMFWYRQDPGLGLRLIYFSYDVKMKEKGDIPEGYSVSREKKERFSLILESASTNQTSMYLCASSSGVGAKNIQYFGAGTRLSVL.